These 21 T cell receptor beta chains were sequenced from one sample in a study of shared clonotypes between healthy human individuals (dated by TCRdb to 2018 to 2020). Library prep was done by the immunoSEQ multiplex PCR assay. TCRdb retrieved this table from immuneACCESS and kept in-frame rearrangements only. Not all clones are present; in checked studies, unresolved V genes account for under half, and no reason is known for the remainder. This sample gives some 2.1 million clones in total; 90% to 95% of them show up just once. Roughly 0.13% of the sample comes from the top ten. Sample: naive CD4+ T cells sorted from blood. The cell subset or site label of this sample denotes: CD45RA+ positively selected. These receptors were taken from a man aged 18 to 35 in good health.

The V and J genes are TRBV28 and TRBJ2-3; 7 bases are shared with TRBD2. This CDR3 has 14 residues. Unmatched junction bases numbered 6, after V lost 7 bases and J lost 2 bases. CDR1 MDHEN and CDR2 SYDVKM come from the germline V gene. In nucleotides, the CDR3 is TGTGCCAGCAACCCGGGGGGATCCACAGATACGCAGTATTTT. It codes for CASNPGGSTDTQYF.

The chain couples TRBV2 to TRBJ2-2, with D perhaps TRBD2 (6 bases). Per germline, CDR1 SNHLY and CDR2 FYNNEI. The germline V and J ends were trimmed by 3 bases and 7 bases, with 9 bases remaining between them. The CDR3 totals 13 residues. CDR3 sequence (DNA): TGTGCCAGCAGTGACGGGGGTGTCGGGGAGCTGTTTTTT. Amino acid sequence: CASSDGGVGELFF.

Details on this clone: Other DNA sequences of this sample code for an identical CDR3. The chain carries TRBV28 and TRBJ2-1; 9 positions agree with TRBD2. Germline trimming cut 2 bases from V and 4 bases from J; bases unmatched to any gene: 3. Germline V gives CDR1 MDHEN, CDR2 SYDVKM. The CDR3 totals 15 residues. CDR3 protein: CASSLLAGTYNEQFF. CDR3 bases: TGTGCCAGCAGTTTACTAGCGGGGACATACAATGAGCAGTTCTTC.

J is TRBJ2-7 and V is TRBV11-2; 15 bases fit TRBD2. Looked up from germline, CDR1 is SGHAT and CDR2 is FQNNGV. V lost 1 base, J lost 4 bases, and 11 bases stayed unmatched. The CDR3 extends over 19 amino acids. The CDR3 region is CASSLVTQPGLAGGYEQYF. The CDR3 DNA sequence: TGTGCCAGCAGCTTAGTAACCCAACCGGGACTAGCGGGAGGTTACGAGCAGTACTTC.

The chain recombines TRBV4-1 with TRBJ1-5; a weak D match, TRBD1 (5 bases). Per the germline V gene, CDR1 is MGHRA and CDR2 is YSYEKL. The CDR3 is 14 residues long. The V and J ends lost 4 bases and 2 bases respectively, with 9 bases between them. The CDR3 here is CASSPQDGNQPQHF. In nucleotides, the CDR3 is TGCGCCAGCAGCCCACAGGACGGCAATCAGCCCCAGCATTTT.

A note on this clone: Distinct nucleotide sequences in the sample also encode this CDR3. The chain links TRBV11-3 to TRBJ2-1; D is perhaps TRBD2 (6 bases). The V gene's germline CDR1 is SGHNT and CDR2 YENEEA. V was pared by 1 base and J by 0 bases, with 10 bases between. This CDR3 contains 16 residues. The CDR3 spells CASSLGAGGSYNEQFF. DNA for the CDR3: TGTGCCAGCAGCTTAGGTGCCGGGGGCTCCTACAATGAGCAGTTCTTC.

The chain carries TRBV14 and TRBJ2-4; no clear D. Germline CDR1 is SGHDN and CDR2 is FVKESK. The V end lost 5 bases, the J end lost 6 bases, and 14 bases lay between the germline ends. The CDR3 covers 14 residues. CDR3 sequence reads: CASSFPGSPNIQYF. The CDR3 DNA reads TGTGCCAGCAGCTTCCCGGGCTCTCCAAACATTCAGTACTTC.

This clone was counted at least ten times. The gene calls are TRBV5-4 and TRBJ1-1, with 11 bases fitting TRBD1. V shed 0 bases, J shed 4 bases, and the junction held 2 bases outside the gene matches. The germline V gene has CDR1 SGHNT and CDR2 YYREEE (reference sequence). This CDR3 is 15 amino acids long. CDR3 DNA sequence: TGTGCCAGCAGCTTGGAAGGGACAGGGGGCACTGAAGCTTTCTTT. It specifies CASSLEGTGGTEAFF.

The rearrangement joins TRBV13 to TRBJ2-3; 12 nucleotides align to TRBD2. Trimming at V came to 5 bases and at J to 0 bases, leaving 12 bases not matched to a gene. Germline V gene lookup returns CDR1 PRHDT and CDR2 FYEKMQ (reference sequence). The CDR3 has 19 amino acids. The chain's CDR3 is CASSPSTSGSLSSTDTQYF. The CDR3 coding sequence is TGTGCCAGCAGCCCCTCGACTAGCGGGAGCCTTTCCAGCACAGATACGCAGTATTTT.

The chain carries TRBV6-1 and TRBJ1-2; D possibly corresponds to TRBD1 (5 bases). Germline lookup yields CDR1 MNHNS and CDR2 SASEGT. The ends were cut back, 7 bases at V and 3 bases at J, with 15 bases in the middle. The CDR3 loop spans 14 amino acids. The CDR3 protein is CASNGPGPHYGYTF. The CDR3 DNA reads as TGTGCCAGCAACGGGCCGGGACCGCACTATGGCTACACCTTC.

The genes are TRBV7-6 and TRBJ2-3; 11 bases match TRBD2. Germline V gene lookup returns CDR1 SGHVS and CDR2 FNYEAQ. The CDR3 contains 17 residues. The V segment lost 2 bases and the J segment 4 bases; nucleotides outside the gene matches: 8. The CDR3 spells CASSLLTSGRLADTQYF. CDR3 nucleotides: TGTGCCAGCAGCTTACTCACTAGCGGGAGATTAGCAGATACGCAGTATTTT.

The rearrangement uses TRBV7-9 and TRBJ2-1, with D unclear. Germline assignment: CDR1 SEHNR and CDR2 FQNEAQ (reference sequence). The CDR3 spans 12 residues. V was shortened by 3 bases and J by 5 bases, with 5 bases between the two germline ends. The CDR3 DNA reads as TGTGCCAGCAGCTTCAGTAACAATGAGCAGTTCTTC. Translated, it gives CASSFSNNEQFF.

The chain couples TRBV5-1 to TRBJ2-7; 8 positions agree with TRBD2. Germline V gene data show CDR1 as SGHRS and CDR2 as YFSETQ. The V segment lost 2 bases and the J segment 4 bases; nucleotides outside the gene matches: 2. The CDR3 extends over 13 amino acids. In DNA form, the CDR3 reads TGCGCCAGCAGCTTATCTAGCGGGTACGAGCAGTACTTC. Translation: CASSLSSGYEQYF.

The chain recombines TRBV5-6 with TRBJ1-6, with D perhaps TRBD1 (5 bases). Germline loops: CDR1 SGHDT, CDR2 YYEEEE. The CDR3 length is 15 residues. Between the trimmed V and J ends, which lost 1 base and 6 bases, there was a span of 11 bases. CDR3 in amino acids: CASSLQGVGNSPLHF. CDR3 bases: TGTGCCAGCAGCTTGCAGGGAGTAGGTAATTCACCCCTCCACTTT.

The V call is TRBV5-6, the J call TRBJ1-6; D gene ambiguous. Looked up from germline, CDR1 is SGHDT and CDR2 is YYEEEE. V was pared by 1 base and J by 4 bases, with 12 bases between. The CDR3 runs 16 residues. CDR3: CASSLTGFGYNSPLHF. The CDR3, as DNA: TGTGCCAGCAGCTTGACCGGATTTGGGTATAATTCACCCCTCCACTTT.

The chain couples TRBV6-1 to TRBJ1-6; unclear D gene. The ends were cut back, 4 bases at V and 7 bases at J, with 14 bases in the middle. Germline-derived CDR1 and CDR2 are MNHNS and SASEGT. This CDR3 comprises 15 residues. The CDR3 bases are TGTGCCAGCAGTGGAAGGAGAAGTTGGAATTCACCCCTCCACTTT. Encoded protein: CASSGRRSWNSPLHF.

The rearrangement uses TRBV9 and TRBJ2-1; D tentatively fits TRBD1 or TRBD2 (5 bases each). Germline assignment: CDR1 SGDLS and CDR2 YYNGEE. This CDR3 comprises 15 residues. Trimming cost V 7 bases and J 9 bases, with 23 bases left between them. CDR3 nucleotide sequence: TGTGCCAGCTCCATAGGGACCTTATCATCAGGTGAGCAGTTCTTC. Amino acid sequence: CASSIGTLSSGEQFF.

As regards this clone: This sample also contains other DNA sequences that code for the same CDR3. The chain carries TRBV4-3 and TRBJ1-5; D uncertain. This CDR3 contains 13 residues. Germline V gene lookup returns CDR1 LGHNA and CDR2 YSLEER. The V gene lost 0 bases and the J gene lost 6 bases, with 6 bases spanning the gap. The CDR3 region has the DNA TGCGCCAGCAGCCAAGATCGGGGTCAGCCCCAGCATTTT. This sequence encodes CASSQDRGQPQHF.

V usage is TRBV6-5 and J usage is TRBJ2-7, with 8 bases that match TRBD1. Unmatched junction bases numbered 4, after V lost 6 bases and J lost 0 bases. This CDR3 has 14 residues. Looked up from germline, CDR1 is MNHEY and CDR2 is SVGAGI. The CDR3 coding sequence is TGTGCCAGCAGCTCTGACAGGGGCTCCTACGAGCAGTACTTC. Translated: CASSSDRGSYEQYF.

This clone was picked up one time. The chain employs TRBV2 and TRBJ1-1; D is unresolved. Germline lookup yields CDR1 SNHLY and CDR2 FYNNEI. The CDR3 has 14 residues. V lost 8 bases and J 0 bases, leaving 13 bases between the germline ends. The CDR3 is CASSSLGVNTEAFF. The CDR3 DNA reads TGTGCCAGCTCTTCATTAGGAGTGAACACTGAAGCTTTCTTT.

The DNA for the CDR3 is TGCGCCAGCAGCGCTGGACGGCAGAGTACCAATGAGCAGTTCTTC. This codes for CASSAGRQSTNEQFF. The chain couples TRBV5-1 to TRBJ2-1; no definite D call. Trimming removed 4 bases from V and 6 bases from J, with 17 bases in between. CDR3 length equals 15 residues. The germline V gene encodes CDR1 SGHRS and CDR2 YFSETQ.